The table lists the clone carrying this TCR beta chain with a count of one. Its antigen is not identified. The sample originates from a study of post-analysis software for immune sequencing data. Overall study: Recorded subtypes: relapsing-remitting, secondary progressive, progressive-relapsing; some patients unannotated.

Study conclusions and caveats: Normalized Chao1 diversity was significantly reduced in patients versus controls. Patients had higher frequencies than controls of about five TRBV segments, including TRBV5-6, TRBV5-1 and TRBV20-1. By F measure, strong co-clustering occurred among samples prepared in the same batch.

TCR beta libraries were prepared from cDNA with unique molecular identifiers. With about 0.85 to 10 million T cells as the source, 540,000 or so cDNA molecules resulted. TCRdb reprocessed the PCR reads with MiXCR, giving one entry per CDR3 protein. The table includes 650,000 to 850,000 distinct CDR3 sequences, 53% detected once. CDR1 is MNHEY and CDR2 is SVGEGT in the germline V gene. The CDR3 has 15 residues. The V gene end was trimmed by 5 bases and the J gene end by 6 bases; junction bases not matched to a gene: 10. The rearrangement uses TRBV6-2 or TRBV6-3 and TRBJ1-2, with 9 bases matching TRBD1. The sequenced sample consisted of blood. The TCR originated in a girl between 5 and 17 years old with multiple sclerosis. In DNA form, the CDR3 reads TGTGCCAGCAGTAATCCCGGGACAGGGTCCCATGGCTACACCTTC. It codes for CASSNPGTGSHGYTF.